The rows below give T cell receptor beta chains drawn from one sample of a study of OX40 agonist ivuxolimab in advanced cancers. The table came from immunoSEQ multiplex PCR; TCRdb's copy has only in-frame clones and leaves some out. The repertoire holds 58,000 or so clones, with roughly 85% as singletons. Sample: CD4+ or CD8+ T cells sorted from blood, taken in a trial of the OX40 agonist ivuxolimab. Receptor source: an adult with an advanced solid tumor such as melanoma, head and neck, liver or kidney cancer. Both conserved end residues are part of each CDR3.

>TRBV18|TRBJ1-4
CASSQTGGENEKLFF
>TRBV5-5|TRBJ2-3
CASSLAFGDTQYF
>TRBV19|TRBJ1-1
CASTPYNLNEAFF
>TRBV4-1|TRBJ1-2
CASSDPDWSYGYTF
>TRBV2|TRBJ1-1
CASSESEGGTEAFF
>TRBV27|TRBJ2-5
CASSLSGTSQETQYF
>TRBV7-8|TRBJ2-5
CASSALAGAQETQYF
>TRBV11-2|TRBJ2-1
CASSPRGGSYNEQFF
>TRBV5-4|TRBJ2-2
CASSLRTSGVTGELFF
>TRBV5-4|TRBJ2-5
CASSRWTSGGAVGETQYF
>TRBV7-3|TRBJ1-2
CASSSQGSGQLGYGYTF